A selection of T cell receptor beta chains follows, all from one sample in a study of T cell repertoires in cytomegalovirus infection. Each CDR3 protein is one row after TCRdb ran MiXCR on the reads. The sample lists approximately 390,000 distinct CDR3 sequences; approximately 35% were seen once. Antigens of these TCRs are unknown. The sample was cultured PBMCs, taken from culture after CMV antigen stimulation. These TCRs come from a human donor in good health (CMV status not recorded). Some clones in this sample may be carry-over from other donors' samples. The CDR3 runs from the conserved cysteine through the conserved F or W. Fields, in order: clone size, J gene, D gene, V gene, CDR3 protein, CDR3 DNA. A D gene is named only where the DNA matches it firmly. A row's size may be missing; if present it is once, few, many or a size class.

few TRBJ2-7 TRBD1 TRBV7-2 CASSLGQGNSYEQYF TGTGCCAGCAGCTTAGGACAGGGGAACTCCTACGAGCAGTACTTC
NA TRBJ1-1 TRBD1 TRBV7-8 CASSLRRGATEAFF TGTGCCAGCAGCTTACGCAGGGGGGCCACTGAAGCTTTCTTT
NA TRBJ2-7 TRBD2 TRBV28 CASSPGSAGGVYEQYF TGTGCCAGCAGTCCGGGGTCCGCCGGGGGGGTTTACGAGCAGTACTTC
NA TRBJ2-2 NA TRBV4-3 CASSQESSGYGTGELFF TGCGCCAGCAGCCAAGAATCGTCGGGGTACGGCACCGGGGAGCTGTTTTTT
many TRBJ2-7 TRBD2 TRBV7-2 CASSTGLAGYEQYF TGTGCCAGCAGCACGGGACTAGCGGGATACGAGCAGTACTTC
NA TRBJ2-1 NA TRBV20-1 CSANPGSFSYNEQFF TGCAGTGCCAACCCCGGGTCTTTCTCCTACAATGAGCAGTTCTTC
few TRBJ1-2 NA TRBV28 CASSLSGVGYTF TGTGCCAGCAGTTTATCTGGGGTTGGCTACACCTTC
NA TRBJ2-2 NA TRBV27 CASSLALAMTGELFF TGTGCCAGCAGTTTAGCGCTAGCGATGACCGGGGAGCTGTTTTTT
NA TRBJ2-1 TRBD2 TRBV5-6 CATSSGSAYNEQFF TGTGCCACTTCTAGCGGGAGTGCCTACAATGAGCAGTTCTTC
few TRBJ2-1 NA TRBV28 CASGGVGVYNEQFF TGTGCCAGCGGGGGCGTCGGCGTCTACAATGAGCAGTTCTTC
NA TRBJ1-1 TRBD1 TRBV5-4 CASSWDRGLSFF TGTGCCAGCAGCTGGGACAGGGGGCTGTCTTTCTTT
few TRBJ2-1 TRBD1 TRBV9 CASSTGGDRGSYNEQFF TGTGCCAGCAGCACCGGTGGGGACAGGGGCTCCTACAATGAGCAGTTCTTC
NA TRBJ2-7 NA TRBV30 CAWSWQDRYEQYF TGTGCCTGGAGTTGGCAGGACCGATACGAGCAGTACTTC
NA TRBJ2-3 TRBD1 TRBV4-1 CASSQQPPDRGRTDTQYF TGCGCCAGCAGCCAACAACCCCCGGACAGGGGTAGGACAGATACGCAGTATTTT
few TRBJ1-2 NA TRBV28 CASREQSTNYGYTF TGTGCCAGCAGGGAGCAGTCAACTAACTATGGCTACACCTTC
NA TRBJ2-1 TRBD2 TRBV12-3/TRBV12-4 CASSLEASGNEQFF TGTGCCAGCAGTTTAGAGGCTAGCGGGAATGAGCAGTTCTTC
NA TRBJ2-1 TRBD2 TRBV20-1 CSARPPSGRINEQFF TGCAGTGCTAGACCCCCTAGCGGGAGGATCAATGAGCAGTTCTTC
NA TRBJ1-2 NA TRBV30 CAWNPGASYGYTF TGTGCCTGGAATCCAGGGGCGAGCTATGGCTACACCTTC
NA TRBJ1-2 TRBD1 TRBV7-3 CASSLTGQDYGYTF TGTGCCAGCAGCTTAACGGGACAGGACTATGGCTACACCTTC
few TRBJ2-5 TRBD1 TRBV19 CASRTGGAETQYF TGTGCCAGTAGGACAGGGGGAGCAGAGACCCAGTACTTC
few TRBJ2-5 NA TRBV24-1 CATSDLSGTQETQYF TGTGCCACCAGTGATTTGAGCGGTACCCAAGAGACCCAGTACTTC
NA TRBJ2-3 NA TRBV7-8 CASSFSSDTQYF TGTGCCAGCAGCTTCTCATCAGATACGCAGTATTTT
NA TRBJ1-1 TRBD1 TRBV6-6 CASTETGRVTEAFF TGTGCCAGCACCGAGACAGGGAGGGTCACTGAAGCTTTCTTT
NA TRBJ1-2 NA TRBV12-3/TRBV12-4 CASRQTGLGYGYTF TGTGCCAGCAGGCAGACAGGACTCGGCTATGGCTACACCTTC
NA TRBJ2-4 NA TRBV7-8 CASSLADSQDF TGTGCCAGCAGCTTAGCGGACAGTCAAGACTTC
NA TRBJ1-5 NA TRBV20-1 CSANQPWAVTQPQHF TGCAGTGCTAATCAGCCTTGGGCGGTAACACAGCCCCAGCATTTT
few TRBJ2-5 TRBD1 TRBV12-3/TRBV12-4 CASSALGTGAGETQYF TGTGCCAGCAGTGCCCTAGGGACAGGGGCTGGAGAGACCCAGTACTTC
NA TRBJ2-5 TRBD2 TRBV7-3 CASSLQAGERETQYF TGTGCCAGCAGCTTACAAGCGGGAGAGAGAGAGACCCAGTACTTC
NA TRBJ1-1 TRBD1 TRBV28 CASSPRTGRNTEAFF TGTGCCAGCAGTCCGAGGACAGGGAGGAACACTGAAGCTTTCTTT
NA TRBJ2-5 TRBD1 TRBV19 CATRPGTGGAGQTQYF TGTGCCACCCGGCCCGGGACAGGGGGCGCCGGCCAGACCCAGTACTTC
few TRBJ1-5 NA TRBV20-1 CSAIGGNQPQHF TGCAGTGCTATAGGAGGCAATCAGCCCCAGCATTTT
NA TRBJ1-6 TRBD1 TRBV7-2 CASSLQGAIGSPLHF TGTGCCAGCAGCCTACAGGGGGCGATAGGTTCACCCCTCCACTTT
NA TRBJ2-1 TRBD2 TRBV29-1 CSVEGLAGVVQFF TGCAGCGTCGAAGGACTAGCGGGAGTGGTGCAGTTCTTC
NA TRBJ2-7 NA TRBV7-2 CASSPAYSRAVYEQYF TGTGCCAGCAGCCCAGCTTACAGCAGGGCTGTCTACGAGCAGTACTTC
NA TRBJ2-5 NA TRBV6-6 CASTPGPEAPWGLGQETQYF TGTGCCAGCACCCCGGGTCCGGAGGCACCTTGGGGTTTGGGCCAAGAGACCCAGTACTTC
NA TRBJ2-3 TRBD2 TRBV29-1 CSVVYAGGAQYF TGCAGCGTTGTTTACGCGGGAGGCGCGCAGTATTTT
NA TRBJ1-1 NA TRBV28 CASSPRRGVRYTEAFF TGTGCCAGCAGTCCCCGGAGAGGGGTGAGGTACACTGAAGCTTTCTTT
few TRBJ1-1 NA TRBV12-3/TRBV12-4 CASSLGHSNTEAFF TGTGCCAGCAGTTTGGGGCACTCAAACACTGAAGCTTTCTTT